Following are 7 T cell receptor beta chains from one sample sequenced in a study of response to subunit inactivated influenza vaccine. MiXCR, run by TCRdb on the RT-PCR reads, gives a single entry per CDR3 protein. This table holds almost 250,000 distinct CDR3 sequences, 9% to 15% found once. The material sequenced was non-naive T cells sorted from PBMCs, taken roughly 2 weeks before vaccination. These receptors all come from a man aged 50 to 60 who received an inactivated influenza vaccine.

This clonotype has at least ten counts. This sequence joins TRBV29-1 and TRBJ2-7; TRBD1 agrees at 7 bases. Germline loops: CDR1 SQVTM, CDR2 ANQGSEA. The CDR3 contains 15 residues. V shed 2 bases, J shed 0 bases, and the junction held 7 bases outside the gene matches. The CDR3 sequence is CSVELRDRSSYEQYF. CDR3 nucleotide sequence: TGCAGCGTTGAACTCCGGGACAGAAGCTCCTACGAGCAGTACTTC.

This clonotype was detected a few times. The J gene is TRBJ2-1, the V gene TRBV4-2, with 8 bases fitting TRBD2. V lost 0 bases, J lost 3 bases, and 4 bases stayed unmatched. The CDR3 sequence is 16 residues long. In germline, CDR1 is LGHNA, CDR2 YNFKEQ. The CDR3 loop reads CASSQEGRGGYNEQFF. DNA for the CDR3: TGTGCCAGCAGCCAAGAGGGCCGGGGGGGCTACAATGAGCAGTTCTTC.

The chain joins TRBV5-1 to TRBJ2-2; perhaps TRBD2 as D (5 bases). The CDR3 runs 14 residues. The germline gives CDR1 SGHRS, CDR2 YFSETQ. With 4 bases removed from V and 4 bases from J, the gap between germline ends came to 11 bases. The CDR3 region is CASSDSEFTGELFF. CDR3 nucleotides: TGCGCCAGCAGCGATAGCGAATTCACCGGGGAGCTGTTTTTT.

This rearrangement joins TRBV4-3 to TRBJ2-3, with TRBD1 matching 7 bases. Germline V gene data show CDR1 as LGHNA and CDR2 as YSLEER. The CDR3 extends over 13 amino acids. The junction had 2 bases not matched to a gene; V was cut back by 4 bases and J by 4 bases. The CDR3 nucleotides are TGCGCCAGCAGCCGAGGGACAGCAGATACGCAGTATTTT. Residues: CASSRGTADTQYF.

The V gene is TRBV6-1, the J gene TRBJ2-6, with D maybe TRBD2 (5 bases). This CDR3 region has 16 residues. Germline-derived CDR1 and CDR2 are MNHNS and SASEGT. The V and J ends lost 6 bases and 0 bases respectively, with 12 bases between them. The CDR3 protein is CASSRFGLSGANVLTF. The CDR3 nucleotides read TGTGCCAGCAGCCGGTTTGGACTCTCTGGGGCCAACGTCCTGACTTTC.

The chain recombines TRBV27 with TRBJ2-1; 13 bases are shared with TRBD2. J lost 4 bases, V lost 6 bases, and 3 bases had no gene match. Germline V CDR1 and CDR2: MNHEY, SMNVEV (reference sequence). The CDR3 covers 15 residues. Here the CDR3 DNA reads TGTGCCAGCAGGAGACTAGCGGGAGGTTACAATGAGCAGTTCTTC. Its translation is CASRRLAGGYNEQFF.

This clonotype was recorded at least ten times. The chain is built from TRBV6-2 or TRBV6-3 and TRBJ1-5; D unclear. Looked up from germline, CDR1 is MNHEY and CDR2 is SVGEGT. V lost 6 bases and J 11 bases, leaving 14 bases between the germline ends. CDR3 length: 12 amino acids. The CDR3 region is CASSQGSKAQHF. CDR3 DNA: TGTGCCAGCAGCCAAGGAAGCAAGGCCCAGCATTTT.